This TCR beta chain originates from a study of B cell selection in AIRE deficiency. Turning to this clone: Its antigen is not known.

V dropped 0 bases and J dropped 4 bases, with 15 bases sitting between them. Germline lookup yields CDR1 KGHSH and CDR2 LQKENI. The CDR3 spans 16 residues. Sorted regulatory T cells were CD4-positive, CD25-high and CD127-low or negative. The data were produced by immunoSEQ multiplex PCR, yet TCRdb's version contains in-frame clones alone and is incomplete. The sample contains tens of thousands of clones, about nine tenths of which appear only once. Study-level findings and limits: Shared Treg sequences had shorter CDR3s, biased toward rearrangements with few non-templated insertions.

Sample: CD4+CD25+ Tregs sorted from PBMCs. The rearrangement joins TRBV18 to TRBJ1-1, with D uncertain. The clonotype originates from a human donor in good health. CDR3 DNA: TGTGCCAGCTCACCACCGTCTGTTCCTGGCGGCACTGAAGCTTTCTTT. This codes for CASSPPSVPGGTEAFF.